One T cell receptor (beta chain) is described in this entry. These data are taken from a study of blood T cells in healthy people across ages. It was with a sample-barcoded 5' primer and a J-beta primer mix that a second PCR of roughly 7 to 12 cycles was run. A single record per CDR3 protein comes from TCRdb applying MiXCR to the 5' RACE reads. Found here are 1.5 million or so distinct CDR3 sequences, approximately 42% of them singletons; the top ten hold less than 5%. Germline CDR1 LNHDA, CDR2 SQIVND (reference sequence). This CDR3 region has 13 residues. V shed 5 bases and J shed 4 bases, with 11 bases lying between them.

The chain joins TRBV19 to TRBJ1-2; D is ambiguous. The sequencing input was blood. The TCR comes from a woman younger than 30 in good health. CDR3 loop: CASSPSVAYGYTF. Written as DNA, the CDR3 is TGTGCCAGTAGTCCCTCGGTAGCCTATGGCTACACCTTC.